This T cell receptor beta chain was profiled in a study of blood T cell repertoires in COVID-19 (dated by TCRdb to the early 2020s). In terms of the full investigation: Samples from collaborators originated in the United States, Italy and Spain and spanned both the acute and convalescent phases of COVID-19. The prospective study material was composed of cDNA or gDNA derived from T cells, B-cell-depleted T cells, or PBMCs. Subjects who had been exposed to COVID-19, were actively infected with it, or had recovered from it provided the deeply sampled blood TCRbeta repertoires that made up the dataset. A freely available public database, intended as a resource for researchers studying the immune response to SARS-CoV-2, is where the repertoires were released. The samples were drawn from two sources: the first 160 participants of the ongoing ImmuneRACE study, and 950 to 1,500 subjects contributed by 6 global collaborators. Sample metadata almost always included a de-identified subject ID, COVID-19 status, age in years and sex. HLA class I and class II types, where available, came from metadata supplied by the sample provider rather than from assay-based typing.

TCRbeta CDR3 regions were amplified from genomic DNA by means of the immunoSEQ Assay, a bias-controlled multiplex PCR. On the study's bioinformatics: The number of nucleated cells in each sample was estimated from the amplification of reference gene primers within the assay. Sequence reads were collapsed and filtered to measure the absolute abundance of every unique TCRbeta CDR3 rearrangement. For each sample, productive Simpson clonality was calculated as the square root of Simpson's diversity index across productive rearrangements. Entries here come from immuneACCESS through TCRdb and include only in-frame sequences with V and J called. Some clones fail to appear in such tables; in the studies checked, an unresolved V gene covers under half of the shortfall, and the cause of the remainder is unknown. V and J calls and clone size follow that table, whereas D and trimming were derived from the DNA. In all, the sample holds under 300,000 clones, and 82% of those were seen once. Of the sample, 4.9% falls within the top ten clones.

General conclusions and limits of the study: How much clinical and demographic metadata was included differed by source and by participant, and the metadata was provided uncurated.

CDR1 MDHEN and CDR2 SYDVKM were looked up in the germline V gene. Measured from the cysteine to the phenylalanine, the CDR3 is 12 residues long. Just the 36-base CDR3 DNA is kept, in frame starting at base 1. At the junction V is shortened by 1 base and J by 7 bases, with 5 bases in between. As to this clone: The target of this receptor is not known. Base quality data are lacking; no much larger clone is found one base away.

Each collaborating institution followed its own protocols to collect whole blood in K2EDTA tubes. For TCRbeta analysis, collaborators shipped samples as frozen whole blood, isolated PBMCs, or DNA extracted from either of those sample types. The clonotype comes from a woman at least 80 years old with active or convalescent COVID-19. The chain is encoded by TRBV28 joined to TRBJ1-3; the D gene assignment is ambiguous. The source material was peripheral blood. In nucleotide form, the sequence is TGTGCCAGCAGTTTATATGGCAACACCATATATTTT. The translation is CASSLYGNTIYF. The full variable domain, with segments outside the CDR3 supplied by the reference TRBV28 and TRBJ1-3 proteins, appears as DVKVTQSSRYLVKRTGEKVFLECVQDMDHENMFWYRQDPGLGLRLIYFSYDVKMKEKGDIPEGYSVSREKKERFSLILESASTNQTSMYLCASSLYGNTIYFGEGSWLTVV.